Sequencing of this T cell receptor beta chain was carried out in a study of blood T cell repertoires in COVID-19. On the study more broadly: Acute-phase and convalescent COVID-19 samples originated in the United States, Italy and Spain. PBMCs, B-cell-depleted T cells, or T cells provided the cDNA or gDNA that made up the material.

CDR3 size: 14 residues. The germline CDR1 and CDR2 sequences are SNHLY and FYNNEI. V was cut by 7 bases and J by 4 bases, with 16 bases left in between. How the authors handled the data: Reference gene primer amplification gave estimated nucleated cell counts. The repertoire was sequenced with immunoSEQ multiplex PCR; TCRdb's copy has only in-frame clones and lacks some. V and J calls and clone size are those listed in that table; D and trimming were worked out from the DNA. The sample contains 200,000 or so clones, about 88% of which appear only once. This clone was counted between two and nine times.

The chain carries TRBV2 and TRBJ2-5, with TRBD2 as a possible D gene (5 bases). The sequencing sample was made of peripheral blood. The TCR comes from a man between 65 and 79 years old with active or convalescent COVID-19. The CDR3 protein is CASMDSGWGETQYF. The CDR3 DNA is TGTGCCAGCATGGATTCGGGGTGGGGAGAGACCCAGTACTTC.